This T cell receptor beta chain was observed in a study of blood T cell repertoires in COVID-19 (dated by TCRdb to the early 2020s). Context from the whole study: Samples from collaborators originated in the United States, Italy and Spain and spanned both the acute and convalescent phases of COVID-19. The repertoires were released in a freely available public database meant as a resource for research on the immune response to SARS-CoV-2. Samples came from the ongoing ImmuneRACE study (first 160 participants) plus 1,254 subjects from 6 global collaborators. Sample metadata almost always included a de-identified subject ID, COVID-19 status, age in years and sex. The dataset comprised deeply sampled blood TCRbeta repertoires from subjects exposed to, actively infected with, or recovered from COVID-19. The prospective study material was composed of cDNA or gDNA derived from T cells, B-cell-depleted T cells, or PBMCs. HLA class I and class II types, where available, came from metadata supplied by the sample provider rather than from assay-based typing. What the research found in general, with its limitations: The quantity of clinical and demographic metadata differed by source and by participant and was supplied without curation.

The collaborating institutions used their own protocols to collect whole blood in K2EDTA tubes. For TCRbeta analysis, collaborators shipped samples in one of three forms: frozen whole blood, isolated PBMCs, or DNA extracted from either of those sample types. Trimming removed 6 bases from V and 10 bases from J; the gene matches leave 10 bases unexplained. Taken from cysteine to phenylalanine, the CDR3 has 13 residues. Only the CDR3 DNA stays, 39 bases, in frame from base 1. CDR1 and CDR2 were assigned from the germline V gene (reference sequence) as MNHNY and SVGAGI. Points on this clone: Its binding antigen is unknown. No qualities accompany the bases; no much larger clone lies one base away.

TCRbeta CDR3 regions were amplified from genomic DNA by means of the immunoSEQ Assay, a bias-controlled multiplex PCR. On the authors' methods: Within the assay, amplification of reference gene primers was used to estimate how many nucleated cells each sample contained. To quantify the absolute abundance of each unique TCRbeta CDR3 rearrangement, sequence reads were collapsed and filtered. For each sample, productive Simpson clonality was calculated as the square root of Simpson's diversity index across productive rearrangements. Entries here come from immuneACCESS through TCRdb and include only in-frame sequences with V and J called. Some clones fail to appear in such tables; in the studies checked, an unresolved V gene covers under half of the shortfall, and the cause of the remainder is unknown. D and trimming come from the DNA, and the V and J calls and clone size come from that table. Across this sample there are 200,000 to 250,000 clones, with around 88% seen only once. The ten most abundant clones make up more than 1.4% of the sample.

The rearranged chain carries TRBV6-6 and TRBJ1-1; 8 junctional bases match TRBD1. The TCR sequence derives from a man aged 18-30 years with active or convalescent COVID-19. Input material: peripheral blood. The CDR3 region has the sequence CASRRRTGNGAFF. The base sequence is TGTGCCAGCAGGCGACGGACAGGGAACGGAGCTTTCTTT.